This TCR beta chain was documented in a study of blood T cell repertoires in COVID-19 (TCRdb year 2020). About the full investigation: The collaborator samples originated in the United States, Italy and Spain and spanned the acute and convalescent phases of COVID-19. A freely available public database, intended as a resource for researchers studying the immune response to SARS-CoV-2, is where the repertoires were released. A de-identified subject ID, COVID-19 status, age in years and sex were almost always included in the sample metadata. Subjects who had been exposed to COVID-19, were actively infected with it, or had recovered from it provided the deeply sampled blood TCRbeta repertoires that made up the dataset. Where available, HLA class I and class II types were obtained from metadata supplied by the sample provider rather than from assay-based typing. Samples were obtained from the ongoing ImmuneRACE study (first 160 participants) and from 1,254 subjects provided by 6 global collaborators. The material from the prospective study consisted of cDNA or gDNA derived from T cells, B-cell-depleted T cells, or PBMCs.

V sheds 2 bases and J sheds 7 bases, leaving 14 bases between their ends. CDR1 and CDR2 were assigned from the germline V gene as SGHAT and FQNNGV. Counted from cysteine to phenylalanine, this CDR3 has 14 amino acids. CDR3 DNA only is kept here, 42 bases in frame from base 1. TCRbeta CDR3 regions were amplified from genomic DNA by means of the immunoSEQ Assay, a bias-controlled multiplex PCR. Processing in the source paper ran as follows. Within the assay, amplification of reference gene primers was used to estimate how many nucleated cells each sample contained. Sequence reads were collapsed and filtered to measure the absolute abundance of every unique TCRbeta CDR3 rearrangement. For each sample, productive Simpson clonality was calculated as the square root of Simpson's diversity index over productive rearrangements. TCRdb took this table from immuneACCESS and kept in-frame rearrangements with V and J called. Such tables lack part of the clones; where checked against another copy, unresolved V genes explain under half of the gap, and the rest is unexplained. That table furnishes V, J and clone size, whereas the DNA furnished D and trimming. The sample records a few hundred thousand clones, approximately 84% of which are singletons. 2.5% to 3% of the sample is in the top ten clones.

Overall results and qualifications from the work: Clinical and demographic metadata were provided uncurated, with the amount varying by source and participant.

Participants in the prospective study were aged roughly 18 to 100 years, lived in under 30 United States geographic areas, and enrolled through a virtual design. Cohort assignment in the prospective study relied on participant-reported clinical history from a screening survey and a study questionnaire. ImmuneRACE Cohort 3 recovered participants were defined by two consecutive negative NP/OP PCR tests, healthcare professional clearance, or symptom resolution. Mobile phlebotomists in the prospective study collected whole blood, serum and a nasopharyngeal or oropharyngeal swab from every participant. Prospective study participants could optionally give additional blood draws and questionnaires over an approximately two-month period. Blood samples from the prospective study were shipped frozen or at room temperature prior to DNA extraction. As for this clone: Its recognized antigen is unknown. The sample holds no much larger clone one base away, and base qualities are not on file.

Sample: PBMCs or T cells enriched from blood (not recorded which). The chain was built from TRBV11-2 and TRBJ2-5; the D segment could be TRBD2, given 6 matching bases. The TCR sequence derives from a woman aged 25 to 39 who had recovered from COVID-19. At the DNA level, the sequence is TGTGCCAGCAGCTTAACGGGACTGGGAGGGACCCAGTACTTC. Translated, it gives CASSLTGLGGTQYF.